The next 23 T cell receptor beta chains were all read from a single sample in a study of cytomegalovirus exposure and HLA in healthy donors. The study ran its PCR with 60 Vbeta and 13 Jbeta primers. TCRdb's copy holds only in-frame clones and misses some; the assay was immunoSEQ multiplex PCR. The sample lists 150,000 to 200,000 clones; more than 65% were seen once. Sequencing used PBMCs. The receptor source for this set is a man aged 50-59 years in good health and CMV-seropositive.

The chain has TRBV5-1 and TRBJ2-1, with TRBD2 identical over 8 bases. The CDR3 is made up of 14 amino acids. From germline, CDR1 is SGHRS and CDR2 YFSETQ. V shed 2 bases and J 6 bases; nucleotides not matched to a gene: 4. This CDR3 is CASSFGGASNEQFF. CDR3 DNA: TGCGCCAGCAGCTTCGGGGGGGCCTCCAATGAGCAGTTCTTC.

The V gene is TRBV2, the J gene TRBJ1-3; D remains unclear. Per the germline V gene, CDR1 is SNHLY and CDR2 is FYNNEI. Trimming took 0 bases from V and 4 from J, leaving 13 bases between them. The CDR3 totals 16 residues. The CDR3 sequence is CASSEALQVTGNTIYF. CDR3 coding DNA: TGTGCCAGCAGTGAAGCGCTTCAGGTGACAGGAAACACCATATATTTT. The complete variable domain, with remaining parts taken from reference TRBV2 and TRBJ1-3, reads EPEVTQTPSHQVTQMGQEVILRCVPISNHLYFYWYRQILGQKVEFLVSFYNNEISEKSEIFDDQFSVERPDGSNFTLKIRSTKLEDSAMYFCASSEALQVTGNTIYFGEGSWLTVV.

The gene calls are TRBV27 and TRBJ1-1, with 7 bases aligning to TRBD1. Germline values: CDR1 MNHEY, CDR2 SMNVEV (reference sequence). Unmatched junction bases numbered 2, after V lost 7 bases and J lost 0 bases. This CDR3 has 13 amino acids. CDR3 sequence: CASKTGLNTEAFF. The CDR3 DNA reads TGTGCCAGCAAGACAGGGCTGAACACTGAAGCTTTCTTT.

The J gene is TRBJ2-2, the V gene TRBV2, with D uncertain. The germline CDR1 and CDR2 sequences are SNHLY and FYNNEI. Trimming removed 11 bases at V and 7 bases at J, with 11 bases between. The CDR3 covers 11 residues. The CDR3 is CAEQRNGELFF. The CDR3 DNA is TGTGCCGAACAACGTAACGGGGAGCTGTTTTTT.

The J gene is TRBJ2-2, the V gene TRBV13, with 7 bases aligning to TRBD1. The germline gives CDR1 PRHDT, CDR2 FYEKMQ (reference sequence). V lost 5 bases and J lost 5; bases outside the gene matches: 2. The CDR3 loop spans 13 amino acids. As DNA, the CDR3 is TGTGCCAGCAGCCTGACAGGGACCGGGGAGCTGTTTTTT. Encoded protein: CASSLTGTGELFF. Filled out from reference TRBV13 and TRBJ2-2, the complete variable domain reads AAGVIQSPRHLIKEKRETATLKCYPIPRHDTVYWYQQGPGQDPQFLISFYEKMQSDKGSIPDRFSAQQFSDYHSELNMSSLELGDSALYFCASSLTGTGELFFGEGSRLTVL.

The chain joins TRBV21-1 to TRBJ2-1; TRBD1, the table's D call, was not compared with the DNA. TRBV21-1 is reported as a pseudogene. The CDR3 spans 17 residues. CDR3 sequence reads: CASSKGETTGQCNEQFF. CDR3 DNA sequence: TGTGCCAGCAGCAAAGGGGAGACGACAGGGCAATGCAATGAGCAGTTCTTC.

The chain recombines TRBV27 with TRBJ1-2, with 10 bases aligning to TRBD1. The CDR3 runs to 14 residues. The germline V gene encodes CDR1 MNHEY and CDR2 SMNVEV (reference sequence). Unmatched junction bases numbered 4, after V lost 6 bases and J lost 3 bases. CDR3 sequence reads: CASSPGTGDYGYTF. The CDR3, as DNA: TGTGCCAGCAGCCCCGGGACAGGGGACTATGGCTACACCTTC.

The table lists this clone with a count of one. CDR3 sequence: CASTKDSRSITLHF. The CDR3 coding sequence is TGTGCCAGCACCAAGGACAGCCGGAGTATAACCCTCCACTTT. The V and J genes are TRBV2 and TRBJ1-6; a weak D match, TRBD1 (6 bases). Germline CDR1 and CDR2: SNHLY and FYNNEI. The CDR3 loop spans 14 amino acids. Trimming removed 7 bases from V and 14 bases from J, with 21 bases in between.

This clone turned up a few times. The V gene is TRBV5-1, the J gene TRBJ1-2; D unclear. The CDR3 consists of 14 residues. The V gene lost 2 bases and the J gene lost 2 bases, with 10 bases spanning the gap. Germline CDR1 reads SGHRS; CDR2 reads YFSETQ. CDR3 residues: CASSLDDGNYGYTF. In DNA form, the CDR3 reads TGCGCCAGCAGCTTAGATGACGGGAACTATGGCTACACCTTC.

The chain is built from TRBV14 and TRBJ2-3; weak D call: TRBD2 (6 bases). The germline V gene has CDR1 SGHDN and CDR2 FVKESK. The CDR3 contains 15 residues. V gave up 3 bases and J gave up 0 bases, with 10 bases separating them. DNA for the CDR3: TGTGCCAGCAGCCATTGGAGGGGAAGCACAGATACGCAGTATTTT. Protein: CASSHWRGSTDTQYF.

This clone was detected only once. The chain carries TRBV9 and TRBJ1-1; the D gene is possibly TRBD1 (5 bases). Trimming removed 0 bases from V and 0 bases from J, with 9 bases in between. CDR1 and CDR2 from the germline V gene are SGDLS and YYNGEE. The CDR3 length is 15 residues. Here the CDR3 reads CASSVVTGMNTEAFF. For the CDR3, the DNA is TGTGCCAGCAGCGTAGTAACAGGCATGAACACTGAAGCTTTCTTT. The complete variable domain, with remaining parts taken from reference TRBV9 and TRBJ1-1, reads DSGVTQTPKHLITATGQRVTLRCSPRSGDLSVYWYQQSLDQGLQFLIQYYNGEERAKGNILERFSAQQFPDLHSELNLSSLELGDSALYFCASSVVTGMNTEAFFGQGTRLTVV.

This chain connects TRBV7-8 to TRBJ1-1; no clear D gene. Trimming left V 5 bases short and J 3 bases short, with 10 bases between. CDR1 is SGHVS, CDR2 FQNEAQ, per germline. The CDR3 is 13 amino acids. CDR3 amino acids: CASSRRSDTEAFF. In DNA form, the CDR3 reads TGTGCCAGCAGCAGGAGATCCGACACTGAAGCTTTCTTT.

The V and J genes are TRBV5-4 and TRBJ1-1; D is perhaps TRBD1 (5 bases). Trimming stripped 4 bases from V and 1 base from J, with 14 bases between. Germline loops: CDR1 SGHNT, CDR2 YYREEE (reference sequence). The CDR3 loop spans 15 amino acids. CDR3 region: CASSTAGRQNTEAFF. The DNA of the CDR3 is TGTGCCAGCAGCACCGCGGGACGGCAGAACACTGAAGCTTTCTTT.

This chain uses TRBV18 with TRBJ1-1; TRBD1 matches at 8 bases. This CDR3 contains 15 residues. V gave up 6 bases and J gave up 7 bases; unmatched junction bases: 13. CDR1 is KGHSH, CDR2 LQKENI, per germline. DNA for the CDR3: TGTGCCAGCTCTCTCCGGGACAGGACCTTGGGTGAAGCTTTCTTT. Protein product: CASSLRDRTLGEAFF. Full variable domain (remainder filled in from reference TRBV18 and TRBJ1-1): NAGVMQNPRHLVRRRGQEARLRCSPMKGHSHVYWYRQLPEEGLKFMVYLQKENIIDESGMPKERFSAEFPKEGPSILRIQQVVRGDSAAYFCASSLRDRTLGEAFFGQGTRLTVV.

This chain connects TRBV2 to TRBJ2-1; TRBD2 matches at 7 bases. Germline V gives CDR1 SNHLY, CDR2 FYNNEI. The junction had 4 bases not matched to a gene; V was cut back by 0 bases and J by 8 bases. This CDR3 spans 14 amino acids. The CDR3 nucleotides read TGTGCCAGCAGTGAAGCACGGCTAGCGGATGAGCAGTTCTTC. Encoded protein: CASSEARLADEQFF.

This chain uses TRBV19 with TRBJ1-1; 7 nucleotides agree with TRBD1. CDR1 and CDR2 from the germline V gene are LNHDA and SQIVND (reference sequence). The CDR3 covers 16 residues. V was clipped by 7 bases and J by 1 base; unmatched bases: 12. CDR3 nucleotides: TGTGCCAGTACCGTAGTAGGGGGCGAAGCGAACACTGAAGCTTTCTTT. Residues: CASTVVGGEANTEAFF.

This clone was counted a few times. This rearrangement joins TRBV13 to TRBJ1-1; no reliable D call. The germline V gene has CDR1 PRHDT and CDR2 FYEKMQ (reference sequence). Trimming removed 5 bases from V and 2 bases from J, with 6 bases in between. CDR3 length equals 12 residues. The CDR3 region has the DNA TGTGCCAGCAGCGGAGTAAACACTGAAGCTTTCTTT. As protein: CASSGVNTEAFF.

The CDR3 spells CASSLSTFTSNPGELFF. DNA for the CDR3: TGTGCCAGCAGTTTATCGACTTTTACTAGCAACCCCGGGGAGCTGTTTTTT. The chain joins TRBV27 to TRBJ2-2; tentatively, D is TRBD2 (6 bases). The V gene lost 0 bases and the J gene lost 6 bases, with 17 bases spanning the gap. The CDR3 spans 17 residues. In germline, CDR1 is MNHEY, CDR2 SMNVEV (reference sequence).

This clone was seen just once. This same CDR3 is encoded by further DNA sequences in the sample. This chain links TRBV5-1 with TRBJ2-3; 9 bases are a match to TRBD2. The germline V gene has CDR1 SGHRS and CDR2 YFSETQ. The CDR3 sequence is 15 residues long. J gave up 1 base and V 4 bases, and 4 bases lay outside the gene matches. DNA of the CDR3: TGCGCCAGCAGCCGCGGCGGGGGGGGCACAGATACGCAGTATTTT. Its translation is CASSRGGGGTDTQYF.

The chain uses TRBV15 and TRBJ1-1; the match to TRBD1 covers 8 bases. Germline-derived CDR1 and CDR2 are LNHNV and YYDKDF (reference sequence). The trim removed 0 bases at V and 1 base at J, leaving 7 bases unmatched. The CDR3 has 17 residues. CDR3 region: CATSRDQGQGRNTEAFF. CDR3 nucleotides: TGTGCCACCAGCAGAGATCAAGGACAGGGCAGGAACACTGAAGCTTTCTTT. Complete variable domain (other parts from reference TRBV15 and TRBJ1-1): DAMVIQNPRYQVTQFGKPVTLSCSQTLNHNVMYWYQQKSSQAPKLLFHYYDKDFNNEADTPDNFQSRRPNTSFCFLDIRSPGLGDTAMYLCATSRDQGQGRNTEAFFGQGTRLTVV.

The rearrangement joins TRBV7-7 to TRBJ1-5; tentatively, D is TRBD1 (5 bases). V gave up 1 base and J gave up 0 bases, with 19 bases separating them. The CDR3 totals 19 residues. The germline gives CDR1 SSHAT, CDR2 FNYEAQ (reference sequence). CDR3 sequence: CASSLVPGRLRDSNQPQHF. The CDR3 region has the DNA TGTGCCAGCAGCTTAGTCCCCGGCCGACTCAGGGATAGCAATCAGCCCCAGCATTTT.

This chain connects TRBV11-2 to TRBJ2-7, with D possibly being TRBD1 (6 bases). Trimming removed 5 bases at V and 5 bases at J, with 16 bases between. CDR3 length: 14 residues. CDR1 is SGHAT, CDR2 FQNNGV, per germline. CDR3 bases: TGTGCCAGCAGCCTTCTCGCTCAGGGGAACGAGCAGTACTTC. It codes for CASSLLAQGNEQYF.

The chain is built from TRBV7-9 and TRBJ1-2; possible D gene TRBD1, 5 bases. Germline V gene lookup returns CDR1 SEHNR and CDR2 FQNEAQ (reference sequence). Trimming took off 8 bases at V and 10 bases at J, with 20 bases between the two ends. The CDR3 has 13 amino acids. CDR3 DNA sequence: TGTGCCAGCGGGGGGGACCCCCAGTATCTCTACACCTTC. Residues: CASGGDPQYLYTF. The complete variable domain, with remaining parts taken from reference TRBV7-9 and TRBJ1-2, reads DTGVSQNPRHKITKRGQNVTFRCDPISEHNRLYWYRQTLGQGPEFLTYFQNEAQLEKSRLLSDRFSAERPKGSFSTLEIQRTEQGDSAMYLCASGGDPQYLYTFGSGTRLTVV.